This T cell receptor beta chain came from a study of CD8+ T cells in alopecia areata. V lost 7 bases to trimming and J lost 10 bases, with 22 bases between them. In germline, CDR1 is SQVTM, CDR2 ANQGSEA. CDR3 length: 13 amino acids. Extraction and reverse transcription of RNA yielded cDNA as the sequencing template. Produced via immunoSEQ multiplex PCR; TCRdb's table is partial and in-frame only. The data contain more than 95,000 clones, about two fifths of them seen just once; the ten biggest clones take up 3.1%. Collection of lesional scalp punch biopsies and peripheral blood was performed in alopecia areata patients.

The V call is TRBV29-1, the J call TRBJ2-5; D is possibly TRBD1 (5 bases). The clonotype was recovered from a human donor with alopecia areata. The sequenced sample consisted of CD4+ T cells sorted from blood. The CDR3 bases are TGCAGCGCTCCCGACAGTCTTCAAGTGGTCCAGTACTTC. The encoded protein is CSAPDSLQVVQYF. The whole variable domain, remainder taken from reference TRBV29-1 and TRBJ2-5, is SAVISQKPSRDICQRGTSLTIQCQVDSQVTMMFWYRQQPGQSLTLIATANQGSEATYESGFVIDKFPISRPNLTFSTLTVSNMSPEDSSIYLCSAPDSLQVVQYFGPGTRLLVL.